What follows is one T cell receptor (beta chain) and its context. This clonotype was counted at least ten times. Its antigen remains unidentified. Qualities for individual bases were not recorded, and no much larger clone is one base off. This entry belongs to a study of regulatory T cells in long-lasting Graves disease (dated by TCRdb to 2020 to 2022). As for the study more broadly: Patients with newly diagnosed Graves' disease had been on antithyroid drugs for under 3 months. This study used TCR sequencing and RNA sequencing of peripheral blood to compare persistent Graves' disease patients against newly diagnosed Graves' disease patients. The study took place in China and was registered as a clinical trial. A total of roughly 33 samples were covered by TCR sequencing, comprising 13 persistent and 20 or so newly diagnosed Graves' disease patients. General conclusions and limits of the study: Only peripheral blood was studied, because thyroid tissue, the primary lesion, was inaccessible. Only the TCR beta chain was sequenced and analyzed. As a limitation, the authors acknowledged that the small sample size may reduce accuracy. A larger number of public clonotypes was shared among persistent patients (fewer than 3,000) than among newly diagnosed patients (around 890). Preferential use of TRBV28, TRBJ1-2 and TRBJ2-5 was observed in persistent disease, whereas TRBV20-1 and TRBJ2-1 were favored in newly diagnosed disease. Compared with newly diagnosed patients, persistent Graves' disease patients had lower TCR Shannon entropy and fewer highly expanded clones, which suggests clonal expansion.

The time point label of this sample denotes: newly diagnosed GD, antithyroid drugs for less than 3 months. For both TCR sequencing and RNA sequencing, RNA was extracted from PBMCs using TRIzol. The diagnosis of Graves' disease followed American Thyroid Association guidelines. Patients for the study were recruited at an endocrinology department in Xi'an, China. Each patient gave about 8.1 milliliters of peripheral blood, collected in an EDTA anticoagulant tube. Ficoll Paque Plus density gradient separation was used to isolate PBMCs, and no additional T cell sorting was done. An Agilent 2100 Bioanalyzer and agarose gel were used to check RNA quality, while a NanoDrop 2000 measured RNA concentration. The library was made by multiplex PCR. Instrument on record: Illumina HiSeq 4000. TCR beta libraries were built with iRepertoire HTBI primers and Arm-PCR amplification of CDR3 regions. Before sequencing, the PCR products underwent gel purification. Turning to the authors' computational methods: Gene usage analysis of CDR3 amino acid clonotypes relied on the approximately 62 TRBV and about 15 TRBJ segments identified across samples. Filtered high-quality paired reads were merged into contigs using COPE and FqMerger. BLAST was used to align contigs to IMGT TRBV, TRBD and TRBJ reference genes, and CDR3 was defined according to IMGT. Any clonotype with a frequency above 0.1% was counted as a highly expanded clone. Shannon entropy served as the measure of repertoire diversity, while the Gini coefficient captured V-J evenness. A clonotype found in more than one individual was treated as public. TCRdb reprocessing: public reads trimmed at Q25 with fastp, clones called with MiXCR, in-frame beta chains kept. CDR3 protein duplicates are merged, each entry listing the most common genes and DNA. The authors' filters were not applied to this entry. Within this sample are roughly 430,000 distinct CDR3 sequences, with roughly 15% of them counted one time only. Of the sample, around 10% is held by the ten largest clones.

V is clipped by 5 bases and J by 4 bases, and the sequence between their germline boundaries is 15 bases long. Including the terminal cysteine and phenylalanine, the CDR3 comprises 15 residues. Only the CDR3 portion is preserved as DNA: 45 bases, with reading frame beginning at the first base. CDR1 and CDR2 are drawn from the germline V gene (reference sequence): SEHNR, FQNEAQ. In addition, the sample was reused for a study of T cells in Graves' hyperthyroidism and ophthalmopathy. That second report states: Stable Graves' hyperthyroidism was defined as no progression to ophthalmopathy during 18 months of follow-up. The hyperthyroidism patients were between 18 and 65 years old and newly diagnosed, with a disease duration of less than 2 months. The study excluded patients with uncontrolled infections, other autoimmune diseases, pregnancy or lactation. Diagnoses relied on clinical symptoms, serum thyroxine and TRAb, thyroid ultrasound and orbital computed tomography. For the first round of RT-PCR on the TCR CDR3, the HTBI primer set was used together with the Qiagen OneStep RT-PCR kit. Most expanded thyroid clonotypes (frequency above 0.001) were also detected in blood, a finding suggesting that blood repertoires may reflect thyroid immune responses. A model built on a 13 V-J signature distinguished ophthalmopathy from stable hyperthyroidism, reaching 87.88% sensitivity and around 81% specificity in cross-validation and 80%/75% in testing. During validation, the model predicted progression to ophthalmopathy a median of about 6.5 months ahead of onset, with approximately 71% sensitivity and less than 85% specificity. To identify TCR V-J signatures that set the groups apart, the researchers used a discovery cohort of approximately 98 patients, made up of roughly 40 with Graves' ophthalmopathy and some 55 with stable Graves' hyperthyroidism. An independent validation cohort of around 19 hyperthyroidism patients and 15 or so patients who later progressed to ophthalmopathy tested prospective prediction of ophthalmopathy. The approximately 100 discovery patients were randomly divided into training and test sets at a 7:3 ratio. In more than five Graves' hyperthyroidism patients, the study also compared T-cell repertoires from thyroid tissue with T-cell repertoires from blood. Once sampling was done, hyperthyroidism patients were given methimazole at a starting dose of 30 mg daily, whereas ophthalmopathy patients were given high-dose intravenous methylprednisolone. The libraries were constructed in a second round of multiplex PCR and then size-selected and purified. Libraries were sequenced paired-end with 100 bp reads on an Illumina HiSeq2000. Raw data were processed with SOAPnuke, discarding reads with adapters, uncalled bases, mean Phred below 15, or no exact constant-primer or identifier match. High-quality paired reads were merged with COPE v1.2.5, and unique nucleotide sequences were defined as clonotypes. MiTCR v1.1 was used to align clonotypes to the IMGT TRBV, TRBD and TRBJ reference segments. Analysis was restricted to V-J combinations with a frequency above 0.0001, which covered about 99% of repertoires. A TCS score was defined as the ratio of F50 (clonal expansion) to E x V (chaos), with BLOSUM62-based TCRdist applied between CDR3 peptides within each V-J. Welch's t-statistics and random forest reduced around 520 V-J features to 10 to 15, which were used in a naive Bayes classifier (R e1071). No statistical method was used to set the sample size in advance, and investigators knew the group allocation. TCR Vbeta CDR3 sequencing of approximately 140 peripheral blood samples (about 45 ophthalmopathy, 75 to 85 hyperthyroidism and approximately 17 progressor patients) is reported in the paper.

This sequence was found in a woman in her twenties or thirties with Graves disease. Donor details come from another sample of the same person, matched by shared clones. The V and J genes are TRBV7-9 and TRBJ1-5, with TRBD1 perhaps the D gene, on 6 matching bases. The material sequenced was peripheral blood mononuclear cells (PBMCs), taken at new diagnosis, from a patient treated with antithyroid drugs. The DNA is TGTGCCAGCAGCCCGGGACTACAGGGAAATCAGCCCCAGCATTTT. This translates into CASSPGLQGNQPQHF. Full variable domain (CDR3 extended with the reference TRBV7-9 and TRBJ1-5 proteins): DTGVSQNPRHKITKRGQNVTFRCDPISEHNRLYWYRQTLGQGPEFLTYFQNEAQLEKSRLLSDRFSAERPKGSFSTLEIQRTEQGDSAMYLCASSPGLQGNQPQHFGDGTRLSIL.